This passage covers 6 T cell receptor beta chains from one sample sequenced in a study of shared clonotypes between healthy human individuals. The repertoire was sequenced with immunoSEQ multiplex PCR; TCRdb's copy has only in-frame clones and lacks some. The sample includes under 2,000,000 clones, about 95% of them seen just once. Positive CCR7 selection of CD45RO-negative cells yielded the naive CD8 cells, and terminally differentiated effector memory CD45RA+ cells were excluded. Sequenced: naive CD8+ T cells sorted from blood. Receptors were obtained from a man aged 18-30 years in good health.

The genes are TRBV28 and TRBJ2-7; 8 bases align to TRBD2. With V trimmed by 3 bases and J by 3 bases, 4 bases remained unmatched. The CDR3 is 14 residues long. Germline CDR1 reads MDHEN; CDR2 reads SYDVKM. The CDR3 reads CASSFFRGGYEQYF. As DNA, the CDR3 is TGTGCCAGCAGTTTTTTCCGGGGGGGCTACGAGCAGTACTTC.

The V and J genes are TRBV30 and TRBJ2-1; perhaps TRBD2 as D (6 bases). CDR1 GTSNPN and CDR2 SVGIG come from the germline V gene (reference sequence). The CDR3 spans 12 residues. V was cut by 3 bases and J by 7 bases, with 10 bases left in between. This chain's CDR3 is CAWSEGGNEQFF. The DNA for the CDR3 is TGTGCCTGGAGCGAAGGAGGGAATGAGCAGTTCTTC.

This chain links TRBV5-8 with TRBJ1-6, with TRBD1 identical over 7 bases. The CDR3 extends over 15 amino acids. Germline CDR1 and CDR2: SGHTS and YDEGEE. Germline trimming cut 4 bases from V and 9 bases from J; bases unmatched to any gene: 10. DNA for the CDR3: TGTGCCAGCAGCCTCAAGGGGGCTCACAGTTCACCCCTCCACTTT. Translation gives CASSLKGAHSSPLHF.

This clone is a singleton in its sample. This chain joins TRBV6-5 and TRBJ1-2; 10 bases line up with TRBD1. Trimming cost V 2 bases and J 6 bases; bases outside gene matches: 6. CDR3 size: 15 residues. The germline V gene has CDR1 MNHEY and CDR2 SVGAGI. The CDR3 DNA sequence: TGTGCCAGCAGTTACGCGGACAGGGGGGAGGATGGCTACACCTTC. Residues: CASSYADRGEDGYTF.

This chain uses TRBV30 with TRBJ2-2, with no clear D. Trimming shortened V by 3 bases and J by 3 bases, and 14 bases separated the two germline ends. Germline CDR1 and CDR2: GTSNPN and SVGIG (reference sequence). This CDR3 spans 15 amino acids. The CDR3 nucleotides read TGTGCCTGGAGCCCCTCTACAGCCTACACCGGGGAGCTGTTTTTT. It specifies CAWSPSTAYTGELFF.

The chain has TRBV2 and TRBJ1-1; 7 nucleotides line up with TRBD1. Germline values: CDR1 SNHLY, CDR2 FYNNEI. V trimming: 6 bases; J trimming: 1 base; junction bases outside the gene matches: 8. This CDR3 region has 15 residues. The CDR3 DNA reads as TGTGCCAGCAGGGACAAGGGACAGCCGAACACTGAAGCTTTCTTT. The encoded protein is CASRDKGQPNTEAFF.